This T cell receptor beta chain derives from a study of early T cells in non-severe SARS-CoV-2 infection. The overall study: The authors sequenced bulk RNA from unsorted whole blood, leaving chains unpaired. Findings and limits, study-wide: Lookups in VDJdb leaned toward anti-spike CD8 responses and missed private and CD4 specificities.

This clonotype has ten or more counts. Its antigen is not known. This CDR3 is 13 amino acids long. The ends lost 7 bases at V and 0 bases at J; junction bases unmatched: 3. Each single cDNA molecule received a unique molecular identifier. TCRdb reanalysed the 5' RACE reads using MiXCR and keeps one entry per CDR3 protein. The sample lists tens of thousands of distinct CDR3 sequences; about a tenth were seen once. The sequence was collected from an adult who was a healthcare worker with PCR-confirmed SARS-CoV-2 infection or an uninfected control (not recorded which). The chain recombines TRBV12-3 or TRBV12-4 with TRBJ2-7; 7 positions agree with TRBD1. The input for sequencing was whole blood, taken at baseline. Written as DNA, the CDR3 is TGTGCCAGCAAGAGACAGGGCTCCTACGAGCAGTACTTC. Protein sequence: CASKRQGSYEQYF.